Below are 19 T cell receptor beta chains sequenced from a single sample in a study of technical replicates of blood from a handful of donors. Sequencing was performed with immunoSEQ multiplex PCR; in TCRdb, only in-frame clones are kept and a portion is missing. The sample includes approximately 85,000 clones, roughly 94% seen only once; the top ten take over 0.2%. Sequenced sample: T cells isolated from PBMCs. All receptors come from a human donor in good health.

This clone was picked up one time. V is TRBV4-1 and J is TRBJ1-5, with 7 nucleotides matching TRBD1. Germline V lookup: CDR1 MGHRA, CDR2 YSYEKL. The CDR3 length is 16 residues. Losses at the gene ends were 1 base for V and 1 base for J; bases not matched to a gene: 4. CDR3 amino acids: CASSQGDSGSNQPQHF. DNA of the CDR3: TGCGCCAGCAGCCAAGGGGACAGCGGGAGCAATCAGCCCCAGCATTTT.

The chain employs TRBV19 and TRBJ1-2; 8 nucleotides agree with TRBD1. Germline trimming cut 0 bases from V and 5 bases from J; bases unmatched to any gene: 8. Germline-derived CDR1 and CDR2 are LNHDA and SQIVND (reference sequence). CDR3 length: 16 residues. As DNA, the CDR3 is TGTGCCAGTAGTATAGAGCGGCAGGGGGCTTGGTATGGCTACACCTTC. This codes for CASSIERQGAWYGYTF.

The rearrangement uses TRBV27 and TRBJ2-6; the D is unclear. Trimming took 5 bases from V and 1 from J, leaving 12 bases between them. This CDR3 is built from 16 residues. CDR1 MNHEY and CDR2 SMNVEV come from the germline V gene (reference sequence). The CDR3 loop reads CASSGMTPSGANVLTF. As DNA, the CDR3 is TGTGCCAGCAGTGGAATGACACCATCTGGGGCCAACGTCCTGACTTTC.

The chain uses TRBV28 and TRBJ1-5; D is ambiguous. Looked up from germline, CDR1 is MDHEN and CDR2 is SYDVKM. CDR3 length: 17 residues. The ends were cut back, 4 bases at V and 0 bases at J, with 16 bases in the middle. The CDR3 sequence is CASSSPSGRYSNQPQHF. The CDR3 DNA reads as TGTGCCAGCAGTTCCCCAAGCGGCAGATATAGCAATCAGCCCCAGCATTTT.

The chain recombines TRBV29-1 with TRBJ2-5; TRBD1 matches 7 bases. CDR1 SQVTM and CDR2 ANQGSEA come from the germline V gene. J was trimmed by 4 bases and V by 8 bases; bases with no gene match: 7. The CDR3 is made up of 12 amino acids. CDR3: CSFRRGRETQYF. CDR3 sequence (DNA): TGCAGCTTCAGAAGGGGGCGAGAGACCCAGTACTTC.

The chain is built from TRBV5-1 and TRBJ1-1; D perhaps matches TRBD1 (5 bases). Between the trimmed V and J ends, which lost 6 bases and 1 base, there was a span of 13 bases. Germline loops: CDR1 SGHRS, CDR2 YFSETQ. There are 14 residues in the CDR3. CDR3 bases: TGCGCCAGCACGGGTAGAGGACAGAACACTGAAGCTTTCTTT. It encodes CASTGRGQNTEAFF.

On this clone itself: The identical CDR3 is also encoded by other nucleotide sequences in the sample. The chain has TRBV5-1 and TRBJ1-1; D ambiguous. Germline values: CDR1 SGHRS, CDR2 YFSETQ. There are 14 residues in the CDR3. V shed 0 bases and J shed 1 base, with 7 bases lying between them. The CDR3 bases are TGCGCCAGCAGCTTGGAGGAGGGGAACACTGAAGCTTTCTTT. Residues: CASSLEEGNTEAFF.

The rearrangement uses TRBV19 and TRBJ1-5; D might be TRBD1 (5 bases). The V gene lost 6 bases and the J gene lost 2 bases, with 20 bases spanning the gap. Looked up from germline, CDR1 is LNHDA and CDR2 is SQIVND (reference sequence). The CDR3 has 17 residues. CDR3 amino acids: CASSREGIGSGNQPQHF. In DNA form, the CDR3 reads TGTGCCAGTAGCCGGGAGGGGATAGGGTCTGGCAATCAGCCCCAGCATTTT.

V and J are TRBV7-2 and TRBJ2-5; weak D call: TRBD2 (6 bases). The V gene's germline CDR1 is SGHTA and CDR2 FQGNSA. The CDR3 spans 14 residues. V was pared by 7 bases and J by 4 bases, with 16 bases between. The CDR3 is CASTFAGGAETQYF. The CDR3 region has the DNA TGTGCCAGCACCTTTGCCGGAGGGGCAGAGACCCAGTACTTC.

The chain is built from TRBV7-9 and TRBJ2-7; a possible D gene is TRBD1 (5 bases). V was pared by 4 bases and J by 1 base, with 11 bases between. Germline CDR1 is SEHNR and CDR2 is FQNEAQ (reference sequence). The CDR3 is 14 residues long. This CDR3 is CASSYTGRSYEQYF. In DNA form, the CDR3 reads TGTGCCAGCAGCTACACAGGAAGGTCCTACGAGCAGTACTTC.

V is TRBV28 and J is TRBJ2-2; 9 positions agree with TRBD1. The V segment lost 8 bases and the J segment 11 bases; nucleotides outside the gene matches: 6. Germline loops: CDR1 MDHEN, CDR2 SYDVKM. The CDR3 is made up of 12 amino acids. The CDR3, as DNA: TGTGCCAGCCGCCGGGACAGGGAAGAGCTGTTTTTT. This codes for CASRRDREELFF.

The rearrangement links TRBV7-2 to TRBJ1-2, with D hard to call. With 5 bases removed from V and 0 bases from J, the gap between germline ends came to 19 bases. The CDR3 has 17 amino acids. Germline assignment: CDR1 SGHTA and CDR2 FQGNSA. The CDR3 nucleotides read TGTGCCAGCAGCCCCAGTGGGAGGTTGGGGACTAACTATGGCTACACCTTC. As protein: CASSPSGRLGTNYGYTF.

CDR3 sequence (DNA): TGTGCCGGGAACCCTACAGGGGAAAGAGCTTTCTTT. Its translation: CAGNPTGERAFF. The genes are TRBV30 and TRBJ1-1, with 7 bases fitting TRBD1. Germline CDR1 is GTSNPN and CDR2 is SVGIG (reference sequence). J was trimmed by 10 bases and V by 8 bases; bases with no gene match: 13. This CDR3 comprises 12 residues.

For this clone: A read error may produce the germline difference seen at one junction end. The rearrangement joins TRBV5-6 to TRBJ2-1; no clear D gene. Germline V gene lookup returns CDR1 SGHDT and CDR2 YYEEEE. The CDR3 spans 13 residues. The CDR3 DNA follows: TGTGCCAGCAACTTGGTCGGGTACAATGAGCAGTTCTTC. Its translation: CASNLVGYNEQFF. Looking up the rest from reference TRBV5-6 and TRBJ2-1 gives the full variable domain: DAGVTQSPTHLIKTRGQQVTLRCSPKSGHDTVSWYQQALGQGPQFIFQYYEEEERQRGNFPDRFSGHQFPNYSSELNVNALLLGDSALYLCASNLVGYNEQFFGPGTRLTVL.

The V gene is TRBV5-1, the J gene TRBJ2-1, with TRBD2 identical over 11 bases. Germline V gene sequence: CDR1 SGHRS, CDR2 YFSETQ. With V trimmed by 4 bases and J by 8 bases, 11 bases remained unmatched. This CDR3 is 16 amino acids long. Here the CDR3 reads CASSLLTSGNFDEQFF. CDR3 DNA sequence: TGCGCCAGCAGCCTCTTGACTAGCGGGAATTTCGATGAGCAGTTCTTC.

The chain couples TRBV27 to TRBJ2-1, with a tentative D call TRBD2 (6 bases). This CDR3 comprises 14 residues. The germline gives CDR1 MNHEY, CDR2 SMNVEV (reference sequence). V lost 5 bases to trimming and J lost 4 bases, with 12 bases between them. The CDR3 region is CASSPGLPYNEQFF. DNA for the CDR3: TGTGCCAGCAGTCCGGGACTCCCGTACAATGAGCAGTTCTTC.

This clone was observed a single time. The V call is TRBV2, the J call TRBJ1-5, with D possibly being TRBD1 (6 bases). The CDR3 contains 14 residues. Germline loops: CDR1 SNHLY, CDR2 FYNNEI. V was shortened by 5 bases and J by 7 bases, with 15 bases between the two germline ends. CDR3 loop: CASSWGTGRQPQHF. Here the CDR3 DNA reads TGTGCCAGCAGTTGGGGCACAGGGAGACAGCCCCAGCATTTT.

This clone was counted only a few times. The V gene is TRBV28, the J gene TRBJ1-2, with TRBD1 as a possible D gene (6 bases). Trimming removed 5 bases from V and 4 bases from J, with 17 bases in between. Per germline, CDR1 MDHEN and CDR2 SYDVKM. The CDR3 spans 15 residues. The CDR3 sequence: CASSPIYRTVYGYTF. The CDR3, as DNA: TGTGCCAGCAGTCCTATATACCGGACAGTCTATGGCTACACCTTC.

The CDR3 DNA follows: TGTGCCAGCAGCGTAGGTGGGGCAAACCTCTATGGCTACACCTTC. Translated, it gives CASSVGGANLYGYTF. The chain employs TRBV9 and TRBJ1-2, with D possibly TRBD1 on 5 matching bases. The length of the CDR3 is 15 residues. Germline V lookup: CDR1 SGDLS, CDR2 YYNGEE. Trimming removed 0 bases at V and 4 bases at J, with 13 bases between.